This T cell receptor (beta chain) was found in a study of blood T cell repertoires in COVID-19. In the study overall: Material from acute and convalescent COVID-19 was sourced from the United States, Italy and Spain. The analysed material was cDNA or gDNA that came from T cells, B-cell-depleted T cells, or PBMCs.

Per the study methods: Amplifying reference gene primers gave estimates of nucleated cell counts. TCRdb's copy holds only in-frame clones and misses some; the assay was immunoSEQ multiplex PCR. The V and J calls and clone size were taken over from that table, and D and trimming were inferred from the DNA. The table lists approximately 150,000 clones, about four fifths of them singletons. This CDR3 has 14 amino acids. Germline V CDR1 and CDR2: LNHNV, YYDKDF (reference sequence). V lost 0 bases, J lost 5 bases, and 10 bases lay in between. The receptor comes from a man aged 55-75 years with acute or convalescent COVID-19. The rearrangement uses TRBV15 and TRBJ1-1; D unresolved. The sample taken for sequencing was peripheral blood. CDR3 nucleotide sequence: TGTGCCACCAGCAGAGAGTACTCCTCTACTGAAGCTTTCTTT. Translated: CATSREYSSTEAFF. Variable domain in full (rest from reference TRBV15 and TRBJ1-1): DAMVIQNPRYQVTQFGKPVTLSCSQTLNHNVMYWYQQKSSQAPKLLFHYYDKDFNNEADTPDNFQSRRPNTSFCFLDIRSPGLGDTAMYLCATSREYSSTEAFFGQGTRLTVV.